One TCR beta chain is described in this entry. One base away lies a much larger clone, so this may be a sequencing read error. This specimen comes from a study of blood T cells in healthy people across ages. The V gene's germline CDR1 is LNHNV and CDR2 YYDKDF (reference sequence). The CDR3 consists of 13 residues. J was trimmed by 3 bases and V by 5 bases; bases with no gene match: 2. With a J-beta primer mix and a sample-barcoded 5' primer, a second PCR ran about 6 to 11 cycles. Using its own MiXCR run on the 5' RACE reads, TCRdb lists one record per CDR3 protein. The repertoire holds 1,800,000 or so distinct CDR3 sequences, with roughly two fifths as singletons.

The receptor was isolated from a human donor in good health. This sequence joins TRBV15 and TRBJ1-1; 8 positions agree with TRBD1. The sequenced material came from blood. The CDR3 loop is CATSPTGDTEAFF. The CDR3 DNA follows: TGTGCCACCAGCCCGACAGGGGACACTGAAGCTTTCTTT.